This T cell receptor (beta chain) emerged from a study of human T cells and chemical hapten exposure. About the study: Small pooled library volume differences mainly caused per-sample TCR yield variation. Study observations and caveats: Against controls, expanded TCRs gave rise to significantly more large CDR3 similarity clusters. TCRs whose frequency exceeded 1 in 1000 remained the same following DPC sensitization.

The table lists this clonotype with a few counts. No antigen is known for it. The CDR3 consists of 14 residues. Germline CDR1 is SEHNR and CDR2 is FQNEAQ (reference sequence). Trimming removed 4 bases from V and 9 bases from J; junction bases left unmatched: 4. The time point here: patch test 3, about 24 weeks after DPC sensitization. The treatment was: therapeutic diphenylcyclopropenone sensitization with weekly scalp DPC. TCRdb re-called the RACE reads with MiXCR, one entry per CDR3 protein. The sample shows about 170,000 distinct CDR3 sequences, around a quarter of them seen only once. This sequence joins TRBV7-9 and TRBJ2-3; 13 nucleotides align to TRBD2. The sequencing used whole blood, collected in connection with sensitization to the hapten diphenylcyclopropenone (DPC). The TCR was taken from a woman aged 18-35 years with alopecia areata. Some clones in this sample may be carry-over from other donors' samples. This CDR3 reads CASSSGLAGRTQYF. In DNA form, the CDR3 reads TGTGCCAGCAGCTCGGGACTAGCGGGGCGGACGCAGTATTTT.